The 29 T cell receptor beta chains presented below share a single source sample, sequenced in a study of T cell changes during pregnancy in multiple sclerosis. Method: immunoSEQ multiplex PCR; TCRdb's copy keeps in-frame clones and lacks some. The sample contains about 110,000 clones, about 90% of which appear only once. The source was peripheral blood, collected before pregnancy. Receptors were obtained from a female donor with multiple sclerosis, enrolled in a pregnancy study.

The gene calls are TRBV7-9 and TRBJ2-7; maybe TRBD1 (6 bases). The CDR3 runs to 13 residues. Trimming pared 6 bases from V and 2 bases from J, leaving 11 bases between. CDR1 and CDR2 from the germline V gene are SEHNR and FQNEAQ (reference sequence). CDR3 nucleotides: TGTGCCAGCAGTGGCGGACAGACCTACGAGCAGTACTTC. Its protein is CASSGGQTYEQYF.

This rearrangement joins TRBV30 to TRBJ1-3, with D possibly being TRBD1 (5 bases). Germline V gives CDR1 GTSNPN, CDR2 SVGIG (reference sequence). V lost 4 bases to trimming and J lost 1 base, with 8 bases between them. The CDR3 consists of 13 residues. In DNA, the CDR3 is TGTGCCTGGATTCCAGGGTCTGGAAACACCATATATTTT. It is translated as CAWIPGSGNTIYF.

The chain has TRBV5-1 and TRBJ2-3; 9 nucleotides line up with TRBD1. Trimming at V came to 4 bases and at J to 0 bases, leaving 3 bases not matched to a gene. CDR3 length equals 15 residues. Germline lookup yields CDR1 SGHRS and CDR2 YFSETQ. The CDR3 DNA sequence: TGCGCCAGCAGCCGCGGGACAGGGAGCACAGATACGCAGTATTTT. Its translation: CASSRGTGSTDTQYF. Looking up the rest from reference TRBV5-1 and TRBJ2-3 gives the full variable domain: KAGVTQTPRYLIKTRGQQVTLSCSPISGHRSVSWYQQTPGQGLQFLFEYFSETQRNKGNFPGRFSGRQFSNSRSEMNVSTLELGDSALYLCASSRGTGSTDTQYFGPGTRLTVL.

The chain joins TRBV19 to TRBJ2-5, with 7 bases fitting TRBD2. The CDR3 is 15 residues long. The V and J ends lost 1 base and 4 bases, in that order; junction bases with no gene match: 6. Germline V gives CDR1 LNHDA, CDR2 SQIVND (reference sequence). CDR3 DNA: TGTGCCAGTAGTATAGCGCTAGCGGAGGGAGAGACCCAGTACTTC. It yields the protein CASSIALAEGETQYF.

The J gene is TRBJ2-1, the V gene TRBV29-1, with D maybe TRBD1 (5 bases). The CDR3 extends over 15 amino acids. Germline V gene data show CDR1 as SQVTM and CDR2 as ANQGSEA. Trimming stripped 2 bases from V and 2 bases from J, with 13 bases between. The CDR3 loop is CSVERLDRPYNEQFF. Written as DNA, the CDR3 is TGCAGCGTTGAACGGCTCGACAGACCCTACAATGAGCAGTTCTTC.

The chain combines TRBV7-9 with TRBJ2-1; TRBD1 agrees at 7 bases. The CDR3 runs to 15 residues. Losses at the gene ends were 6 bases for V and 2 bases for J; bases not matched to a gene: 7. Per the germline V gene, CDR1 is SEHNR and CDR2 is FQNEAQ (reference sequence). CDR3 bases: TGTGCCAGCAGTAAGACAGGGTCACCCTACAATGAGCAGTTCTTC. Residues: CASSKTGSPYNEQFF. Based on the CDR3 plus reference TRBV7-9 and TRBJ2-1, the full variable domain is DTGVSQNPRHKITKRGQNVTFRCDPISEHNRLYWYRQTLGQGPEFLTYFQNEAQLEKSRLLSDRFSAERPKGSFSTLEIQRTEQGDSAMYLCASSKTGSPYNEQFFGPGTRLTVL.

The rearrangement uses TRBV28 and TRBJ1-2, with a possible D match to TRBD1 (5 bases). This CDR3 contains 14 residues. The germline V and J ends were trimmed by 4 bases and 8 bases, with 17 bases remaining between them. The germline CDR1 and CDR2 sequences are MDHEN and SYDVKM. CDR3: CASSSPGESEGYTF. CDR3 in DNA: TGTGCCAGCAGTTCCCCGGGGGAATCTGAGGGCTACACCTTC.

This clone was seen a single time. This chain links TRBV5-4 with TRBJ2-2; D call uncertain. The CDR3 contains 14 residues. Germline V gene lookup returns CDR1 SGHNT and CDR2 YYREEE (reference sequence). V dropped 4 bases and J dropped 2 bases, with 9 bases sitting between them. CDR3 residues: CASSQTFNTGELFF. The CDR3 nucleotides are TGTGCCAGCAGCCAAACTTTTAACACCGGGGAGCTGTTTTTT.

CDR3 bases: TGTGCCAGCAGCTACACGCTAACAGGGGGCACTGAAGCTTTCTTT. It translates to CASSYTLTGGTEAFF. This chain connects TRBV7-9 to TRBJ1-1; 8 bases fit TRBD1. The germline CDR1 and CDR2 sequences are SEHNR and FQNEAQ (reference sequence). This CDR3 has 15 amino acids. The trim removed 4 bases at V and 4 bases at J, leaving 8 bases unmatched.

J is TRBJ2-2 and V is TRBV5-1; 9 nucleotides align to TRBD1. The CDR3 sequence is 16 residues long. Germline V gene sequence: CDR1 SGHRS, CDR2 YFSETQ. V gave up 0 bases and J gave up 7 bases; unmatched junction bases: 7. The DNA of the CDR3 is TGCGCCAGCAGCTTGGCCCGGGACAGGGCGTTCGGGGAGCTGTTTTTT. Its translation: CASSLARDRAFGELFF.

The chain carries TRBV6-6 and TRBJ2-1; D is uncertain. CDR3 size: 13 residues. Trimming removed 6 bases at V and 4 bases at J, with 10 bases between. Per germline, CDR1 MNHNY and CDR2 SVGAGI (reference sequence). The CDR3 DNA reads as TGTGCCAGCAGCCCGTTTCGGTACAATGAGCAGTTCTTC. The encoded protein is CASSPFRYNEQFF.

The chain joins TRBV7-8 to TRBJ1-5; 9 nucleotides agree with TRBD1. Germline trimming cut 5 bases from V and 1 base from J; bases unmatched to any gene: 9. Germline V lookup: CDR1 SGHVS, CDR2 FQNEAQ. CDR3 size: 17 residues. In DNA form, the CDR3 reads TGTGCCAGCAGCCCGGGACAGGGCGTTTGGAGCAATCAGCCCCAGCATTTT. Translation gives CASSPGQGVWSNQPQHF.

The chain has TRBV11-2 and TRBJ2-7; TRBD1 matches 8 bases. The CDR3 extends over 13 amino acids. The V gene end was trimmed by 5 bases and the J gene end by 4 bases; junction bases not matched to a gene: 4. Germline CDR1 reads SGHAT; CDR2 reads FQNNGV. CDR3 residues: CASSQGQAYEQYF. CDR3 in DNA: TGTGCCAGCAGCCAGGGACAGGCGTACGAGCAGTACTTC.

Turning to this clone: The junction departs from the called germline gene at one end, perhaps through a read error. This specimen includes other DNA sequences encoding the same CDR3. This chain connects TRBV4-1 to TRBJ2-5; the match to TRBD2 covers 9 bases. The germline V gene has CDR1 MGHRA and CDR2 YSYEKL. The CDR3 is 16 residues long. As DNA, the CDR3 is TGCGCCAGCAGCCAATGGACTAGCGTGAACCAAGAGACCCAATACTTC. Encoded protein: CASSQWTSVNQETQYF.

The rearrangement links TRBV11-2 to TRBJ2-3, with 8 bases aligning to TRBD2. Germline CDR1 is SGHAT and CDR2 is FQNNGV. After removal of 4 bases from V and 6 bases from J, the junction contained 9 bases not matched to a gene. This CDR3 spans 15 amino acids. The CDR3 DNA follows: TGTGCCAGCAGCTCCGCGGGAGGTCCTGGGGATACGCAGTATTTT. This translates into CASSSAGGPGDTQYF.

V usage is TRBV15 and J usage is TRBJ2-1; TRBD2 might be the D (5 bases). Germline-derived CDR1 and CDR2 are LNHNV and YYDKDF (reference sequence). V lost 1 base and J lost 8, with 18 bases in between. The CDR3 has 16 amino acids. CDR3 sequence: CATSRGAGISQDEQFF. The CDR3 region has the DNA TGTGCCACCAGCAGAGGCGCCGGGATCTCTCAGGATGAGCAGTTCTTC.

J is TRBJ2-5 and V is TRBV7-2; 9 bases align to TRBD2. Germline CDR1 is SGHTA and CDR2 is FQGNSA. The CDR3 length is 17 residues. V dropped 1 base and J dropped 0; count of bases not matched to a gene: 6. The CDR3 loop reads CASSLGGLAGYQETQYF. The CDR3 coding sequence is TGTGCCAGCAGCTTAGGAGGGCTAGCGGGGTACCAAGAGACCCAGTACTTC.

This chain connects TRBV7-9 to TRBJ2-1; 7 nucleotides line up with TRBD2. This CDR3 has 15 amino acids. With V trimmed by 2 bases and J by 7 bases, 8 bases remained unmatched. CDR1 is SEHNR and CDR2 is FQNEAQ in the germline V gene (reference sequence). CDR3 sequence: CASSLLAAIKNEQFF. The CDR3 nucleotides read TGTGCCAGCAGCTTACTAGCGGCCATTAAGAATGAGCAGTTCTTC.

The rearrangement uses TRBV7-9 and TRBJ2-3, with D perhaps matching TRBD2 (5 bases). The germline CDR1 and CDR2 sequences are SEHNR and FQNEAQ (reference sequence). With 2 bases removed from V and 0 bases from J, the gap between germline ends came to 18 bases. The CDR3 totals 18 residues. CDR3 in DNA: TGTGCCAGCAGCTTAACCTTAGGCGGGTTTTCTAGCACAGATACGCAGTATTTT. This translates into CASSLTLGGFSSTDTQYF.

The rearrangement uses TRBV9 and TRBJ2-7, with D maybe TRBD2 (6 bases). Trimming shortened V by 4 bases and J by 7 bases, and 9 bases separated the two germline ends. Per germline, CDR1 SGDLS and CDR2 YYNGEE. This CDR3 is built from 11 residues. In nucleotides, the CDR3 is TGTGCCAGCAGCCCCGGGGGAGAGCAGTACTTC. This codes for CASSPGGEQYF.

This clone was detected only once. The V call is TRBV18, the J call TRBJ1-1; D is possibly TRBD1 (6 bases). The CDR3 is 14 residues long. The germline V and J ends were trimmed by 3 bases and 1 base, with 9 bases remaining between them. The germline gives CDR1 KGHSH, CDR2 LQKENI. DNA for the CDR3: TGTGCCAGCTCACCCATACAGGGGAACACTGAAGCTTTCTTT. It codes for CASSPIQGNTEAFF.

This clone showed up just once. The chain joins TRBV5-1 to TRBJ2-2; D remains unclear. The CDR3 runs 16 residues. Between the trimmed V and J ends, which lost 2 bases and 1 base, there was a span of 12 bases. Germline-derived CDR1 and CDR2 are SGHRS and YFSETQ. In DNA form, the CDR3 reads TGCGCCAGCAGCTTTAGCATAACTCGGAACACCGGGGAGCTGTTTTTT. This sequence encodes CASSFSITRNTGELFF. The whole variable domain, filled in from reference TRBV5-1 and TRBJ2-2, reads KAGVTQTPRYLIKTRGQQVTLSCSPISGHRSVSWYQQTPGQGLQFLFEYFSETQRNKGNFPGRFSGRQFSNSRSEMNVSTLELGDSALYLCASSFSITRNTGELFFGEGSRLTVL.

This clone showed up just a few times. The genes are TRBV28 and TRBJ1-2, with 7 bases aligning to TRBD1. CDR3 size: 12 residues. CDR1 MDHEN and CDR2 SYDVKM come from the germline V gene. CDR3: CATGQAGHGYTF. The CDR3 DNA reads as TGTGCAACTGGACAGGCTGGTCATGGCTACACCTTC.

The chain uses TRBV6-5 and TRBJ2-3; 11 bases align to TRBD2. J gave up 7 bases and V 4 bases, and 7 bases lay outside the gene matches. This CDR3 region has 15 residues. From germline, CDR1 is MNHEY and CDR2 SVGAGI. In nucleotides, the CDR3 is TGTGCCAGCAGTTCAAGGACTAGCGGGTCGAATACGCAGTATTTT. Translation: CASSSRTSGSNTQYF.

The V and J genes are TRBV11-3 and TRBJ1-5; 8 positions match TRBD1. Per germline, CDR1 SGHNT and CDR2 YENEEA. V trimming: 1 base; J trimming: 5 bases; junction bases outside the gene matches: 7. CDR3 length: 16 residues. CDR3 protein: CASSLGTGSSDQPQHF. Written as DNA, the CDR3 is TGTGCCAGCAGCTTAGGGACAGGGTCATCGGATCAGCCCCAGCATTTT. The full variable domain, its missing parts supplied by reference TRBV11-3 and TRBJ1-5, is EAGVVQSPRYKIIEKKQPVAFWCNPISGHNTLYWYLQNLGQGPELLIRYENEEAVDDSQLPKDRFSAERLKGVDSTLKIQPAELGDSAVYLCASSLGTGSSDQPQHFGDGTRLSIL.

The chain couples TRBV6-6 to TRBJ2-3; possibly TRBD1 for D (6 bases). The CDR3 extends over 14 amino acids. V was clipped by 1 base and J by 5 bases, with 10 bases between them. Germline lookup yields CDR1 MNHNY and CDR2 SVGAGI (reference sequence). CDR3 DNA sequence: TGTGCCAGCAGTTACTACAGGGTTCAAGATACGCAGTATTTT. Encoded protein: CASSYYRVQDTQYF.

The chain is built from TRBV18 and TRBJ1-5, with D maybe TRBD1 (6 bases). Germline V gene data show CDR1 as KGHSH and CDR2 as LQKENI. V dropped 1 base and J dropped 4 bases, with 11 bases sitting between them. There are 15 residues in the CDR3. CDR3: CASSPRSGENQPQHF. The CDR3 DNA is TGTGCCAGCTCACCACGATCAGGGGAGAATCAGCCCCAGCATTTT.

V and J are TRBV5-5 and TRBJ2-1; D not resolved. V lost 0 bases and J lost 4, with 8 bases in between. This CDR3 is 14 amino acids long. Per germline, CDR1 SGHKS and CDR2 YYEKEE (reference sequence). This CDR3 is CASSLGSSYNEQFF. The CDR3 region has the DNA TGTGCCAGCAGCTTGGGGTCCAGTTACAATGAGCAGTTCTTC.

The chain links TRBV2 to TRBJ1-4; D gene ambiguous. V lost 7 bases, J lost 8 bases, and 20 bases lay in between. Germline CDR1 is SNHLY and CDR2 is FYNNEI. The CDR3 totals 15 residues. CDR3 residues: CASTSRITLVEKLFF. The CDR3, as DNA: TGTGCCAGCACCTCCAGGATTACATTAGTCGAAAAACTGTTTTTT.